Given below is one T cell receptor beta chain in context. Its antigen is not identified. This sample was included in a study of cytomegalovirus exposure and HLA in healthy donors. Findings and caveats of the study: In a later analysis, DRB1 alleles had the most associated TCRs; HLA-C alleles the fewest. In a later analysis, TCR beta V- and J-gene trimming showed a link to a missense DCLRE1C variant. When presence/absence was analysed, sequencing depth was taken to be roughly uniform across donors. Highly shared variants forming one cluster were likely a sequencing artifact.

Researchers ran the PCR with 60 Vbeta and 13 Jbeta primers. The method was immunoSEQ multiplex PCR; TCRdb's version includes in-frame clones alone and lacks a portion of them. The sample yields around 130,000 clones, under 85% seen once. The sequencing input was PBMCs. The sequence was obtained from a man between 18 and 35 years old in good health and CMV-seropositive.

CDR3 region: CASSLQVGDTEAFF. The CDR3 bases are TGTGCCAGCAGCCTACAGGTAGGGGACACTGAAGCTTTCTTT. The genes are TRBV6-5 and TRBJ1-1, with a weak D call TRBD1 (5 bases). There are 14 residues in the CDR3. V was pared by 6 bases and J by 3 bases, with 14 bases between. CDR1 and CDR2 (germline): MNHEY, SVGAGI.